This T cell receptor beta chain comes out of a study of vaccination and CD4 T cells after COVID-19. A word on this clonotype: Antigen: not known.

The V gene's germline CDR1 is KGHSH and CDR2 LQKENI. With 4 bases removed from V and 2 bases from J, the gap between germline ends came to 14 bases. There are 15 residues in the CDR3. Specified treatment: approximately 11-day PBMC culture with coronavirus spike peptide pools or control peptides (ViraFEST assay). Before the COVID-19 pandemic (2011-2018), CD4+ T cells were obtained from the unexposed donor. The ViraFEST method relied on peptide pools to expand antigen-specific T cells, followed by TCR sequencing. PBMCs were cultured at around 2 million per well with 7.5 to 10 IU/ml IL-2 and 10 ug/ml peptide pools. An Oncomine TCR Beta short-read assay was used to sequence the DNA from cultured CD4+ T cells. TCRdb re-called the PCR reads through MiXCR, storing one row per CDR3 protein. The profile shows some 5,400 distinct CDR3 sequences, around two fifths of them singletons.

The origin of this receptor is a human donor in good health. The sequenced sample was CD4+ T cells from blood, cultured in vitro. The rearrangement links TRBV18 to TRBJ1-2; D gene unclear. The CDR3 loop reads CASSRGSRWNYGYTF. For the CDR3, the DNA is TGTGCCAGCTCACGTGGGAGCCGATGGAACTATGGCTACACCTTC. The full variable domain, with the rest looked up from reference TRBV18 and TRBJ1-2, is NAGVMQNPRHLVRRRGQEARLRCSPMKGHSHVYWYRQLPEEGLKFMVYLQKENIIDESGMPKERFSAEFPKEGPSILRIQQVVRGDSAAYFCASSRGSRWNYGYTFGSGTRLTVV.